This T cell receptor beta chain was found in a study of CD8 T cells in Susac syndrome. Sequencing of TCR beta covered CD8+ and CD4+ T cells obtained from blood. Reverse transcription used roughly 0.45 to 1 ug RNA and random hexamers. In TCRdb, the immunoSEQ multiplex PCR reads were re-called with MiXCR into one record per CDR3 protein. Of around 150,000 distinct CDR3 sequences in the sample, 85% to 95% were seen once. CDR3 length: 14 amino acids. The V gene's germline CDR1 is SQVTM and CDR2 ANQGSEA. The junction had 12 bases not matched to a gene; V was cut back by 7 bases and J by 7 bases. The sequencing sample was made of CD4+ T cells from PBMCs. This sequence was found in a human donor with Susac syndrome. V is TRBV29-1 and J is TRBJ2-5; 10 positions match TRBD1. CDR3 sequence (DNA): TGCAGCGCAGCCGGGACAGGGGCCCGGCGGACCCAGTACTTC. Translating it yields CSAAGTGARRTQYF.